Below, one TCR beta chain is given with its context. Its antigen specificity is not known. Qualities for individual bases were not recorded, and no much larger clone is one base off. Including cysteine and phenylalanine, the CDR3 has 15 amino acids. Left in the record is the CDR3 DNA by itself, 45 bases read in frame from the first base. Genomic DNA was extracted from sorted cells for sequencing of the TCRbeta CDR3 region. The immunoSEQ Assay was used for sequencing of TCRbeta CDR3 regions. Entries here come from immuneACCESS through TCRdb and include only in-frame sequences with V and J called. Some clones fail to appear in such tables; in the studies checked, an unresolved V gene covers under half of the shortfall, and the cause of the remainder is unknown. The sample profile shows over 8,000 clones; about 88% of them were found once. About 16% of the sample rests with the top ten. Patients with autoimmune disease history or receiving systemic immunosuppression were excluded from the trial. Peripheral blood for TCR sequencing was drawn from every dose cohort at baseline, at cycle 4 day 1 and at cycle 7 day 1. Samples came from an open-label, multicenter, first-in-human phase I dose-escalation trial of ivuxolimab. Adults with locally advanced or metastatic head and neck squamous cell, hepatocellular, melanoma or renal cell carcinoma were enrolled in the trial. CD4+ and CD8+ T cells were sorted separately from peripheral blood before TCR sequencing.

The record originates from a study of OX40 agonist ivuxolimab in advanced cancers. Describing the broader study: Ivuxolimab was an agonistic, fully human IgG2 monoclonal antibody directed against OX40 (CD134), a costimulatory receptor. Intravenous ivuxolimab was administered to patients every 2 weeks at six dose levels: 0.01, 0.1, 0.3, 1.5, 3 and 10 mg/kg. Among the roughly 52 dose-escalation patients, 19 had hepatocellular carcinoma, approximately 15 melanoma, 9 renal cell carcinoma and 9 head and neck cancer. In the dose-escalation cohort, 82.7% of patients were male, and the mean age was roughly 60 years, with a range of 23 to 79. Prior anti-PD-1, anti-PD-L1 or anti-CTLA-4 therapy was permitted, and about two fifths of dose-escalation patients had received checkpoint inhibitors. Partial responses occurred in three dose-escalation patients, of whom one had hepatocellular carcinoma and two had cutaneous melanoma. Peripheral TCRbeta sequencing was intended to test whether TCR sequence diversity was altered and clonal T-cell expansion was caused by ivuxolimab. The paper covers the monotherapy dose-escalation part of the phase I ivuxolimab trial, which included N ≈ 57 patients. Overall study outcomes, separate from this receptor: The antigen specificity of the clonally expanded peripheral T cells was not determined. At doses from 0.1 to 3.0 mg/kg, clonal expansion was seen in both CD4+ and CD8+ blood T cells between baseline and week 6. On average, CD8+ T cells showed more expanded clones than CD4+ T cells after ivuxolimab. Low levels of normalized T-cell clonal expansion were also seen in some patients who did not respond. In the 0.1-3.0 mg/kg groups, partial responders had among the lowest normalized peripheral clonal expansion, particularly in CD8+ T cells.

The chain couples TRBV21-1 to TRBJ1-5; the DNA was not compared with TRBD1, the D call given in the table. TRBV21-1 is deemed a pseudogene. This sequence was found in an adult with an advanced solid tumor such as melanoma, head and neck, liver or kidney cancer. Here the sequenced sample was CD4+ or CD8+ T cells sorted from blood, taken in a trial of the OX40 agonist ivuxolimab. The nucleotides read TGTGCCAGCAGCAACGATGGGCAGGGCGATCAGCCCCAGCATTTT. Its amino acids are CASSNDGQGDQPQHF.